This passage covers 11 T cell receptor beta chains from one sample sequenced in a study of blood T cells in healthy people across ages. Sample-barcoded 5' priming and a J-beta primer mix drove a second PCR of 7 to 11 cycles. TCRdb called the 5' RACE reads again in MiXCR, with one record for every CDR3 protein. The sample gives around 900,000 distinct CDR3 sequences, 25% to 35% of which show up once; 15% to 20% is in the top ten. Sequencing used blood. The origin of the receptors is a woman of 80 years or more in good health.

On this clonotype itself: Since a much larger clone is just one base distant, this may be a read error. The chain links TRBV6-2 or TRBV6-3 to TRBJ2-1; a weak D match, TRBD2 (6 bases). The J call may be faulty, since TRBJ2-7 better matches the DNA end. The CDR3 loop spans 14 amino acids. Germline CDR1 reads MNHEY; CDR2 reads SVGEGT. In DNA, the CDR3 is TGTGCCAGCACCCGCGGGGAAGGGTACAATAAGCAGTACTTC. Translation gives CASTRGEGYNKQYF.

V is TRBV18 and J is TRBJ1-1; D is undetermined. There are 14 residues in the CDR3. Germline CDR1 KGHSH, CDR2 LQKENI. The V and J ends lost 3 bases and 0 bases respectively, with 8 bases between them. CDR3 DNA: TGTGCCAGCTCACCGGCAGACCTGAACACTGAAGCTTTCTTT. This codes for CASSPADLNTEAFF.

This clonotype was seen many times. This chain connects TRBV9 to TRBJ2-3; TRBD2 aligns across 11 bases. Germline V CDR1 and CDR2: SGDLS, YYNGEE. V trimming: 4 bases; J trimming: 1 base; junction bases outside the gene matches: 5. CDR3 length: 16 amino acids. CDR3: CASSPRLAGRTDTQYF. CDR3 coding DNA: TGTGCCAGCAGCCCCCGACTAGCGGGGCGCACAGATACGCAGTATTTT. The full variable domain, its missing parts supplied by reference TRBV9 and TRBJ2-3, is DSGVTQTPKHLITATGQRVTLRCSPRSGDLSVYWYQQSLDQGLQFLIQYYNGEERAKGNILERFSAQQFPDLHSELNLSSLELGDSALYFCASSPRLAGRTDTQYFGPGTRLTVL.

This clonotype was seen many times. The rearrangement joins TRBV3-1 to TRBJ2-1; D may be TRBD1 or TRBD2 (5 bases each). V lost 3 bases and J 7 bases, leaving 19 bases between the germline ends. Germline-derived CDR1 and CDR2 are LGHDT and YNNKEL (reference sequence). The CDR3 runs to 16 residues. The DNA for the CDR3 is TGTGCCAGCAGCCATAGGAGGCAGGGCGATCGAAATGAGCAGTTCTTC. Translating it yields CASSHRRQGDRNEQFF.

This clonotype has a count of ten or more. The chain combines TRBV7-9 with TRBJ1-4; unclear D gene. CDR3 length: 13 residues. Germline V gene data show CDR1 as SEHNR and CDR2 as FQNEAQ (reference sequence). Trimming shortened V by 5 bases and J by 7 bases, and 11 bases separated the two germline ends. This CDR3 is CASSMGLGEKLFF. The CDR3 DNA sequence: TGTGCCAGCAGCATGGGTCTGGGTGAAAAACTGTTTTTT.

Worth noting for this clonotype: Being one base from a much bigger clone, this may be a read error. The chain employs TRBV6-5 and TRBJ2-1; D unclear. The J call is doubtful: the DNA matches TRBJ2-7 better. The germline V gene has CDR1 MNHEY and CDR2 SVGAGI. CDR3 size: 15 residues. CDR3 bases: TGTGCCAGCAGTTTTCAGGAAAGCTCCTACAATGAGCAGTACTTC. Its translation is CASSFQESSYNEQYF.

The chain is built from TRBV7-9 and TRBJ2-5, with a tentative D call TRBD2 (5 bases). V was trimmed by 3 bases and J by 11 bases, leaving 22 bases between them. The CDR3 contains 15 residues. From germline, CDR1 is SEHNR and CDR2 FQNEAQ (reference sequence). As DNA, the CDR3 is TGTGCCAGCAGCTTGGCTCGAGGGATTAGGAATGAGCAGTACTTC. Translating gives CASSLARGIRNEQYF.

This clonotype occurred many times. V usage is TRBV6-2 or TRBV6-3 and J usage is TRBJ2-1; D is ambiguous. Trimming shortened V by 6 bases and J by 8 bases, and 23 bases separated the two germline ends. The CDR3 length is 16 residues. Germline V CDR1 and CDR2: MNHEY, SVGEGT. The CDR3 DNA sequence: TGTGCCAGCAGCCGACTCCGGGTCTCGAATTCGCATGAGCAGTTCTTC. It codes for CASSRLRVSNSHEQFF.

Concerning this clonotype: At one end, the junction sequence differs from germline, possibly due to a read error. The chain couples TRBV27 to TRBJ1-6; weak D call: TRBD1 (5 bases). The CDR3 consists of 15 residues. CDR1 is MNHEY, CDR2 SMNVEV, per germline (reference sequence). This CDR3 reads CASSVAGTYNSPLHF. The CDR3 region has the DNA TGTGCCAGCAGTGTCGCAGGGACCTATAACTCACCCCTCCACTTT.

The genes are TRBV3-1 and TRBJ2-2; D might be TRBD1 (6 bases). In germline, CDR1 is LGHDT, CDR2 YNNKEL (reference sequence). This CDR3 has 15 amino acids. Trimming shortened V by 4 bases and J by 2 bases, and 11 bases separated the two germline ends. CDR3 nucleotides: TGTGCCAGCAGCCCCGGACAGCAAAACACCGGGGAGCTGTTTTTT. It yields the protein CASSPGQQNTGELFF.

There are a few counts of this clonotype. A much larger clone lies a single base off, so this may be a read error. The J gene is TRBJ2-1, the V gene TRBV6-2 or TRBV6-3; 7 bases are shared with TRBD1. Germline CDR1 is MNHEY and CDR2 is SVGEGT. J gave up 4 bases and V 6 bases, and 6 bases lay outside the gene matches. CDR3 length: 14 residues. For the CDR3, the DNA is TGTGCCAGCAGGCCGGGACAGAAATACAATGAGCAGTTCTTC. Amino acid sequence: CASRPGQKYNEQFF.